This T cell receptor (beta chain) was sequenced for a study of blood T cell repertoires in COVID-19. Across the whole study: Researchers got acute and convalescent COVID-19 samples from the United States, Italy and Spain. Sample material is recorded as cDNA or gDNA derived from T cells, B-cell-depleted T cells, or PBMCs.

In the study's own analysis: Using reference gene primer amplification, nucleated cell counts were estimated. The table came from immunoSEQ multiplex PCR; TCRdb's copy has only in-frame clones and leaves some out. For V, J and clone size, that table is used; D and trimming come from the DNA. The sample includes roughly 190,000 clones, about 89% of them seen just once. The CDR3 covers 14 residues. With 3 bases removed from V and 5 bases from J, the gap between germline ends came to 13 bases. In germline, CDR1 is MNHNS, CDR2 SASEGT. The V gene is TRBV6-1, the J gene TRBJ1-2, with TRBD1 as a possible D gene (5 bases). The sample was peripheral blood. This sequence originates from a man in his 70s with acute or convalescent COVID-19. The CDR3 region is CASSDGRAGYGYTF. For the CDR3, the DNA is TGTGCCAGCAGTGACGGCAGGGCAGGATATGGCTACACCTTC.